What follows describes a single T cell receptor beta chain. What it binds is unknown. This entry belongs to a study of CD8 T cells in Susac syndrome. Study background: When their blood was taken, patients with Susac syndrome were therapy-naive, taking corticosteroids, or taking intravenous immunoglobulin alone.

Whole-study findings and limits: Individuals included in the TCR sequencing and HLA analysis were acknowledged by the study to be relatively few in number.

Germline V gene lookup returns CDR1 LNHDA and CDR2 SQIVND (reference sequence). V was shortened by 6 bases and J by 8 bases, with 13 bases between the two germline ends. CDR3 length equals 12 residues. After extraction with the RNeasy kit, 0.5 to 1 ug of the RNA was reverse transcribed using random hexamers. TCRdb reanalysed the immunoSEQ multiplex PCR reads using MiXCR and keeps one entry per CDR3 protein. The data contain about 180,000 distinct CDR3 sequences, more than 95% of them singletons. The TCR sequence derives from a human donor with Susac syndrome. What was sequenced was CD4+ T cells from PBMCs. The chain has TRBV19 and TRBJ1-2; D not resolved. This CDR3 is CASSLNRGGYTF. CDR3 nucleotides: TGTGCCAGTAGCCTCAACCGGGGAGGCTACACCTTC.